Given below is one T cell receptor (beta chain) in context. There is no known antigen for this receptor. No quality values exist for individual bases; no much larger clone is one base distant. The sample is drawn from a study of blood T cells in healthy people across ages (dated by TCRdb to 2014 to 2015). Background for the entire study: In model experiments, template switching captured about one uniquely barcoded TCR beta cDNA molecule for every two T cells. For two donors (one aged 18 to 29 and one aged 80 or older), the study analyzed two additional independent replicas of 1 million unique cDNA reads from the same blood draw. The donors were divided into four age groups: young (average approximately 17 years), middle-aged (under 40), aged (approximately 59) and long-lived (82). Donors of different ages were randomly distributed across sequencing lanes to avoid experimental bias. Using deep sequencing normalized with unique cDNA molecular identifiers, the study measured how TCR beta repertoire diversity changes with age.

General study outcomes and caveats: Estimates of total diversity from one million sequenced T cells were regarded as lower bounds and underestimates. Observed TCR beta diversity per million T cells fell roughly linearly with age, and a significant reduction was already apparent by age approximately 41. Because donor CMV infection status was unknown, age-related changes in expanded clonotypes were potentially confounded. A strong correlation was found between observed TCR beta diversity and the percentage of naive T cells measured by flow cytometry. Since profiling was done on bulk unsorted PBMCs, naive and antigen-experienced compartments could not be conclusively compared. The long-lived group showed more naive CD4+ T cells, fewer expanded clones and increased TCR diversity than the aged group, suggesting age selection.

Systemically healthy Caucasian individuals from Russia, around 38 in total and aged roughly 6 to 100 years, were included as donors. Each donor gave around 9.9 milliliters of peripheral blood, collected into EDTA-treated Vacutainer tubes. Ficoll-Paque density-gradient centrifugation was used to isolate PBMCs, with at least 7 million obtained per sample. Total RNA, at least 6 micrograms per sample, was extracted from PBMCs with Trizol reagent. Naive CD45RAhigh/CD27high T cell percentages were measured by flow cytometry on a PBMC aliquot from every donor. Libraries were prepared through 5' RACE. TCRdb records Illumina HiSeq 2500 as the sequencer. A second PCR of roughly 7 to 12 cycles was run with a J-beta primer mix and a sample-barcoded 5' primer. A template-switch 5' adaptor carrying 12 random nucleotides introduced a unique molecular identifier onto each TCR beta cDNA molecule. Each sample yielded at least 2.5 million CDR3-containing paired-end reads. The Mint cDNA synthesis kit, primed by a TRBC-specific oligonucleotide, was used to synthesize first-strand cDNA from all RNA. Following uracil-DNA glycosylase treatment, all cDNA underwent a first 18-cycle PCR with the universal primers M1SS and BC2_uni_R. In the paper's pipeline: Normalization of each sample was performed by random selection of 1 million high-quality reads, each carrying a distinct molecular identifier. Reads with shared molecular identifiers were discarded instead of being binned into consensus sequences. MiTCR, with a Q25 quality threshold and the strictest error-elimination algorithm, was used for CDR3 identification, clonotype clustering and error correction. Lower-bound total TCR beta diversity was estimated with a nonparametric unseen species model using Euler transformation. The public reads were quality trimmed at Q25 with fastp and then assembled into clones with MiXCR by TCRdb, keeping productive beta chains. Entries are consolidated by CDR3 protein sequence, retaining the most common genes and DNA. The V and J calls shown here were made by TCRdb, not taken from the authors' results. Within this sample are under 1,000,000 distinct CDR3 sequences, with about half of them counted one time only. The ten most abundant clones make up about a sixth of the sample.

Spanning cysteine to phenylalanine, the CDR3 consists of 14 amino acids. The sequence is cut down to CDR3 DNA, 42 bases in frame from base 1. Sequences DFQATT (CDR1) and SNEGSKA (CDR2) are obtained from the germline V gene (reference sequence). After removal of 3 bases from V and 3 bases from J, the junction retains 4 bases not matched to a gene. Input material: blood. The rearrangement combines TRBV20-1 with TRBJ2-1; TRBD2 agrees with 8 junctional bases. The clonotype comes from an elderly man in good health. The bases are TGCAGTGCTAGGTCCGGGGGGGACTACAATGAGCAGTTCTTC. Translated, this gives CSARSGGDYNEQFF.